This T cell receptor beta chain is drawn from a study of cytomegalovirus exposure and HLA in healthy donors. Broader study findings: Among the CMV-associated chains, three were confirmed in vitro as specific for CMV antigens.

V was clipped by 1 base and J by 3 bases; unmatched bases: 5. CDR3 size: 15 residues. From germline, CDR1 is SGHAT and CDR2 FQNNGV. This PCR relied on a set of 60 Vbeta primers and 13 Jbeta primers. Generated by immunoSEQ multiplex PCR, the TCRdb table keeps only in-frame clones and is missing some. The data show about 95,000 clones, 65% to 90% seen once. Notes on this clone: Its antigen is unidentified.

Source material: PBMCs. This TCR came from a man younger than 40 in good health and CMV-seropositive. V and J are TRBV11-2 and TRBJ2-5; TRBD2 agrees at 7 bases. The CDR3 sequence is CASSLGAGAEETQYF. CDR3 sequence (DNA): TGTGCCAGCAGCTTAGGTGCGGGAGCTGAAGAGACCCAGTACTTC.